This T cell receptor beta chain was identified in a study of OX40 agonist ivuxolimab in advanced cancers. This clone was found once. V was pared by 10 bases and J by 2 bases, with 10 bases of the junction left unmatched. CDR3 length: 15 amino acids. The germline CDR1 and CDR2 sequences are ENHRY and SYGVKD. Method: immunoSEQ multiplex PCR; TCRdb's copy keeps in-frame clones and lacks some. The sample lists roughly 70,000 clones; approximately 90% were seen once. The material sequenced was CD4+ or CD8+ T cells sorted from blood, taken in a trial of the OX40 agonist ivuxolimab. The TCR comes from an adult with an advanced solid tumor such as melanoma, head and neck, liver or kidney cancer. The V and J genes are TRBV10-3 and TRBJ2-3, with 9 bases that match TRBD2. The CDR3 DNA is TGTGCCACCAGCGGAGTAGCGGGAGCCACAGATACGCAGTATTTT. This translates into CATSGVAGATDTQYF.